This T cell receptor beta chain was recovered during a study of OX40 agonist ivuxolimab in advanced cancers. The V gene end was trimmed by 4 bases and the J gene end by 10 bases; junction bases not matched to a gene: 10. This CDR3 is 14 amino acids long. The germline V gene encodes CDR1 SEHNR and CDR2 FQNEAQ (reference sequence). The assay was immunoSEQ multiplex PCR, and TCRdb's table has in-frame clones only and misses some. The repertoire holds just over 15,000 clones, with around 60% as singletons. This clonotype was sampled from an adult with an advanced solid tumor such as melanoma, head and neck, liver or kidney cancer. Sequencing was performed on CD4+ or CD8+ T cells sorted from blood, taken in a trial of the OX40 agonist ivuxolimab. This chain joins TRBV7-9 and TRBJ2-1, with 7 bases identical to TRBD2. The CDR3 loop reads CASSSWRGNYEQFF. The CDR3 DNA is TGTGCCAGCAGCTCTTGGCGGGGGAACTACGAGCAGTTCTTC.